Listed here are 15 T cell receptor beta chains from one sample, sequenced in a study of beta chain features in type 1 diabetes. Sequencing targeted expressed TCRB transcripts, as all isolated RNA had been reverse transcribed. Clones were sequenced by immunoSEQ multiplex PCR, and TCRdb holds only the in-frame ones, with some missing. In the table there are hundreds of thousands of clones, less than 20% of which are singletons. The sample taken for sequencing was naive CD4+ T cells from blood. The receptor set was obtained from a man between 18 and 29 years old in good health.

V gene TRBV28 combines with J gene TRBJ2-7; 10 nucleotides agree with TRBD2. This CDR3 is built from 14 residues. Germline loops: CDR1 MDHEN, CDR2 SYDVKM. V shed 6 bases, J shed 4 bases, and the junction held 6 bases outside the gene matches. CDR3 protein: CASRPGLARYEQYF. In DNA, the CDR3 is TGTGCCAGCAGACCGGGACTAGCGCGTTACGAGCAGTACTTC.

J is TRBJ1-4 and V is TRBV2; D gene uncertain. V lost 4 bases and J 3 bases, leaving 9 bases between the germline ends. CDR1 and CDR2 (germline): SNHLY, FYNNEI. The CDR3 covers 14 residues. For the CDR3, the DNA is TGTGCCAGCAGTGGGCCACGCGCTAATGAAAAACTGTTTTTT. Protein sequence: CASSGPRANEKLFF.

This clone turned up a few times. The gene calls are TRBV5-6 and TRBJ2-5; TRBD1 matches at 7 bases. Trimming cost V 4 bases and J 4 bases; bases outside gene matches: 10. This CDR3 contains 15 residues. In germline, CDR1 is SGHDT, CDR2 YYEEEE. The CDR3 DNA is TGTGCCAGCAGCCCAAGACAGGGCGTCGCAGAGACCCAGTACTTC. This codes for CASSPRQGVAETQYF.

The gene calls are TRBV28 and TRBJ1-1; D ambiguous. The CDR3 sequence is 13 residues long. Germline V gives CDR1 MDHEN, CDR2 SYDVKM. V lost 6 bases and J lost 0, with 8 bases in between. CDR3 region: CASRRTMNTEAFF. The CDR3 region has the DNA TGTGCCAGCAGACGAACCATGAACACTGAAGCTTTCTTT.

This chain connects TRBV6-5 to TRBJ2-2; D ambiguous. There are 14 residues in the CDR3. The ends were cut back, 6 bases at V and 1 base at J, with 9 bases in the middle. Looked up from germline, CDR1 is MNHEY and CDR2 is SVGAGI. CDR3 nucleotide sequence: TGTGCCAGCAGCCCCCGCCTGAACACCGGGGAGCTGTTTTTT. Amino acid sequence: CASSPRLNTGELFF.

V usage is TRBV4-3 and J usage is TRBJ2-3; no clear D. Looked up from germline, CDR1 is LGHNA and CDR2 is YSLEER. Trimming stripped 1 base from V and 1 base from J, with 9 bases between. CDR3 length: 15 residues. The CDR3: CASSQVNYRTDTQYF. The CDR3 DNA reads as TGCGCCAGCAGCCAAGTAAACTATCGCACAGATACGCAGTATTTT.

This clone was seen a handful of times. The CDR3 DNA sequence: TGTGCCAGCATCCCGACTAGCGGGAGGTACAATGAGCAGTTCTTC. It yields the protein CASIPTSGRYNEQFF. This chain uses TRBV4-2 with TRBJ2-1; 13 bases map to TRBD2. The germline gives CDR1 LGHNA, CDR2 YNFKEQ. With 7 bases clipped from V and 4 bases from J, the junction kept 4 bases outside the gene matches. The CDR3 runs 15 residues.

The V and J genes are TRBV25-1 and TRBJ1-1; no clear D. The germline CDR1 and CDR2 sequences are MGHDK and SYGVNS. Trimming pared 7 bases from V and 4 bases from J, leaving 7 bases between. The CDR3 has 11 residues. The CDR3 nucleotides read TGTGCCAGCACGCGGCTCACTGAAGCTTTCTTT. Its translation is CASTRLTEAFF. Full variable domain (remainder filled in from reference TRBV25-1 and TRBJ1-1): EADIYQTPRYLVIGTGKKITLECSQTMGHDKMYWYQQDPGMELHLIHYSYGVNSTEKGDLSSESTVSRIRTEHFPLTLESARPSHTSQYLCASTRLTEAFFGQGTRLTVV.

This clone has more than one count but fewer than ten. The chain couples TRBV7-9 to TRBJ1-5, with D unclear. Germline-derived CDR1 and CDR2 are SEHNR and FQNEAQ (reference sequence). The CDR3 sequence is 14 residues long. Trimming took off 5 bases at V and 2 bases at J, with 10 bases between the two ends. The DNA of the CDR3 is TGTGCCAGCAGCGACCCTGGCGGCAATCAGCCCCAGCATTTT. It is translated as CASSDPGGNQPQHF.

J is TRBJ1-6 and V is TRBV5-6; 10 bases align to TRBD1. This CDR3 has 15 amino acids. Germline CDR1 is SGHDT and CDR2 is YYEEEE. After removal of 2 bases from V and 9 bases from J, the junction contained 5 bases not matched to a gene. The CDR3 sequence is CASSLPRTGGSPLHF. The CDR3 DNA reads TGTGCCAGCAGCTTACCAAGGACAGGGGGTTCACCCCTCCACTTT.

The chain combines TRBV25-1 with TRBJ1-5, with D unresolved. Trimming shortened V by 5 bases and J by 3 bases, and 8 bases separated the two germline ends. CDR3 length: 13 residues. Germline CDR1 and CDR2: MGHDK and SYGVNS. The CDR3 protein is CASSNGPNQPQHF. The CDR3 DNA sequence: TGTGCCAGCAGTAACGGACCCAATCAGCCCCAGCATTTT.

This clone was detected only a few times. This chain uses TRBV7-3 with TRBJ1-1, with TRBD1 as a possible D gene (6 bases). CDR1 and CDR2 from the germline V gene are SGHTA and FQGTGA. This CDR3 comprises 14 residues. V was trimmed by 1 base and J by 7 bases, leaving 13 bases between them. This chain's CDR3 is CASSLIPGTHEAFF. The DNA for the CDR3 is TGTGCCAGCAGCTTAATCCCCGGGACACATGAAGCTTTCTTT.

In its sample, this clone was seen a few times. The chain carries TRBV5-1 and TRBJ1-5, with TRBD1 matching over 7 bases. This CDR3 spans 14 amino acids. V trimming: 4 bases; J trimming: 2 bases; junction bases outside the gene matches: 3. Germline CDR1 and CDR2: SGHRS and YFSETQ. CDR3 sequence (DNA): TGCGCCAGCAGCCAGGGGGTGGGCAATCAGCCCCAGCATTTT. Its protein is CASSQGVGNQPQHF.

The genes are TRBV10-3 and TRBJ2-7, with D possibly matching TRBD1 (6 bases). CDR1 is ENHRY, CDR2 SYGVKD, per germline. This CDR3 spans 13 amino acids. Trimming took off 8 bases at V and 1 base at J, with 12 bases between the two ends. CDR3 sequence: CAIGQWGSYEQYF. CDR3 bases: TGTGCCATCGGACAGTGGGGGTCCTACGAGCAGTACTTC.

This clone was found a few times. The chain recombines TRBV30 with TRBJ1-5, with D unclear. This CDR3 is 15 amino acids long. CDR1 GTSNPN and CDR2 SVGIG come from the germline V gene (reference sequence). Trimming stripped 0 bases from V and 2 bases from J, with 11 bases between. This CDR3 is CAWSVAGRGNQPQHF. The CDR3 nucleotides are TGTGCCTGGAGTGTAGCGGGAAGGGGCAATCAGCCCCAGCATTTT.